One TCR beta chain is described in this entry. This sample was included in a study of shared T cell receptors in the human thymus. The trim removed 4 bases at V and 9 bases at J, leaving 6 bases unmatched. CDR3 length: 14 residues. Germline V gene data show CDR1 as MNHEY and CDR2 as SVGAGI. Data came from immunoSEQ multiplex PCR; TCRdb stores just in-frame clones and leaves some out. The data hold 600,000 to 900,000 clones, with around 85% observed a single time. This sample was shared with a second study, whose subject was human thymus T cells. Per that study: Obtained as resections during corrective heart surgery, the thymus tissue was then studied.

The TCR was taken from a girl less than two years old with a congenital heart defect. The sequenced sample was thymocytes. V usage is TRBV6-5 and J usage is TRBJ2-1, with 10 bases fitting TRBD2. The CDR3 DNA sequence: TGTGCCAGCAGTTGCCTTCTAGCGGGGGTTGAGCAGTTCTTC. Protein sequence: CASSCLLAGVEQFF.